The T cell receptor (beta chain) described here comes from a study of cytomegalovirus exposure and HLA in healthy donors. Trimming cost V 0 bases and J 7 bases; bases outside gene matches: 11. Germline CDR1 GTSNPN, CDR2 SVGIG (reference sequence). The CDR3 is 16 amino acids. The PCR employed 60 Vbeta primers together with 13 Jbeta primers. Authors' processing steps: Later, an analysis found about 80 million unique TCR beta chains, and about 10 million of these were shared. The repertoire was sequenced with immunoSEQ multiplex PCR; TCRdb's copy has only in-frame clones and lacks some. The V and J calls and clone size come from that table; D and trimming were worked out from the DNA. The sample includes roughly 250,000 clones, approximately 84% of them seen just once.

The specimen sequenced was PBMCs. This sequence was found in a middle-aged woman in good health and CMV-seropositive. The chain joins TRBV30 to TRBJ2-1; TRBD2 matches 8 bases. The CDR3 region has the DNA TGTGCCTGGAGTGTACCCAGCGGGGGTTTGAGGAATGAGCAGTTCTTC. Translating gives CAWSVPSGGLRNEQFF.